The 16 T cell receptor beta chains presented below share a single source sample, sequenced in a study of spatial heterogeneity in lung cancer. Study conclusions and caveats: The number of expanded tumor alpha and beta chains correlated with mutation number.

Indicated time point: sample taken at primary tumor resection. TCRdb fed the 5' RACE reads into MiXCR, producing one record per CDR3 protein. The table includes several thousand distinct CDR3 sequences, 3% to 4% detected once. For these receptors, no antigen is known. Here the sequenced sample was lung tumor tissue, taken at surgery. The source of these receptors is a male donor with early-stage non-small cell lung cancer.

This clonotype was observed a few times. This may be a read error, as it is one base from a much larger clone. This chain joins TRBV11-3 and TRBJ1-2, with a weak D call TRBD1 (5 bases). Germline values: CDR1 SGHNT, CDR2 YENEEA. This CDR3 has 14 amino acids. The CDR3 bases are TGTGCCAGCAGCTTTCTACAGACGACTAGGGGCTACAACTTC. Its translation: CASSFLQTTRGYNF.

The sample holds many counts of this clonotype. The chain is built from TRBV12-3 or TRBV12-4 and TRBJ2-4; no reliable D call. The V gene lost 1 base and the J gene lost 7 bases, with 8 bases spanning the gap. This CDR3 is built from 13 residues. The CDR3 nucleotides read TGTGCCAGCAGTTTAGTGCCCGGGAACATTCAGTACTTC. Its protein is CASSLVPGNIQYF.

This clonotype was seen repeatedly, ten times or more. The chain joins TRBV12-3 or TRBV12-4 to TRBJ2-2; 7 positions agree with TRBD2. This CDR3 spans 19 amino acids. With 6 bases clipped from V and 1 base from J, the junction kept 17 bases outside the gene matches. The CDR3 sequence is CASRRGGRTGTLNTGELFF. The CDR3, as DNA: TGTGCCAGCAGAAGGGGAGGGAGAACCGGGACCTTGAACACCGGGGAGCTGTTTTTT.

This clonotype was seen repeatedly, ten times or more. The CDR3 DNA reads TGTGCCAGCAGTCTTGTAGGACTAGCGGGGGGGACAGATACGCAGTATTTT. It specifies CASSLVGLAGGTDTQYF. The V gene is TRBV6-1, the J gene TRBJ2-3; 15 nucleotides match TRBD2. The CDR3 contains 17 residues. Germline CDR1 is MNHNS and CDR2 is SASEGT. V gave up 5 bases and J gave up 3 bases; unmatched junction bases: 6.

This clonotype occurred a few times. V gene TRBV10-3 combines with J gene TRBJ2-7; D might be TRBD2 (6 bases). V lost 4 bases and J 13 bases, leaving 14 bases between the germline ends. The germline V gene has CDR1 ENHRY and CDR2 SYGVKD. The CDR3 is made up of 11 amino acids. The CDR3 loop reads CAISGGAKEYF. CDR3 in DNA: TGTGCCATCAGTGGCGGGGCGAAAGAATACTTC.

The chain carries TRBV21-1 and TRBJ1-1. TRBV21-1 is classified as a pseudogene. The CDR3 has 14 residues. The chain's CDR3 is CASSKGTGYTEAFF. As DNA, the CDR3 is TGTGCCAGCAGCAAAGGAACGGGCTACACTGAAGCTTTCTTT.

This clonotype counts as medium-sized. The chain recombines TRBV2 with TRBJ1-1; no definite D call. This CDR3 has 12 amino acids. Trimming shortened V by 3 bases and J by 7 bases, and 9 bases separated the two germline ends. The germline CDR1 and CDR2 sequences are SNHLY and FYNNEI. CDR3 coding DNA: TGTGCCAGCAGTGAGGACGCCGGTGAAGCTTTCTTT. It yields the protein CASSEDAGEAFF.

This clonotype has ten or more counts. V usage is TRBV29-1 and J usage is TRBJ1-1, with D perhaps TRBD1 (6 bases). This CDR3 is built from 12 residues. Germline CDR1 and CDR2: SQVTM and ANQGSEA. Trimming pared 4 bases from V and 1 base from J, leaving 7 bases between. CDR3 in amino acids: CSVAQGNTEAFF. For the CDR3, the DNA is TGCAGCGTTGCACAGGGGAACACTGAAGCTTTCTTT.

This clonotype is labeled as medium-sized. The V call is TRBV12-3 or TRBV12-4, the J call TRBJ1-6, with a weak D call TRBD1 (5 bases). This CDR3 region has 15 residues. V was shortened by 6 bases and J by 7 bases, with 16 bases between the two germline ends. The CDR3 loop reads CASRGTGTFNSPLHF. In nucleotides, the CDR3 is TGTGCCAGCAGGGGCACCGGGACGTTCAATTCACCCCTCCACTTT.

This clonotype is judged medium-sized. The chain joins TRBV2 to TRBJ1-1; no firm D call. Germline CDR1 and CDR2: SNHLY and FYNNEI. The CDR3 loop spans 12 amino acids. V lost 2 bases to trimming and J lost 11 bases, with 12 bases between them. The DNA of the CDR3 is TGTGCCAGCAGTGAACTGGCCTTCACGGCTTTCTTT. This translates into CASSELAFTAFF.

By frequency in the sample, this clonotype is medium-sized. The rearrangement joins TRBV5-1 to TRBJ2-7, with no clear D. This CDR3 comprises 14 residues. V was cut by 4 bases and J by 6 bases, with 17 bases left in between. CDR1 is SGHRS, CDR2 YFSETQ, per germline. Here the CDR3 reads CASSPASTDGEQYF. Written as DNA, the CDR3 is TGCGCCAGCAGCCCAGCTTCGACGGACGGCGAGCAGTACTTC.

This clonotype showed up many times. The chain employs TRBV5-5 and TRBJ2-3, with 8 bases matching TRBD1. The CDR3 is 15 amino acids. Germline V lookup: CDR1 SGHKS, CDR2 YYEKEE (reference sequence). V lost 4 bases to trimming and J lost 6 bases; unmatched junction nucleotides: 10. The CDR3 spells CASSGTQGAWDTQYF. As DNA, the CDR3 is TGTGCCAGCAGCGGTACCCAGGGGGCTTGGGATACGCAGTATTTT. Together with reference TRBV5-5 and TRBJ2-3, the CDR3 gives the full variable domain: DAGVTQSPTHLIKTRGQQVTLRCSPISGHKSVSWYQQVLGQGPQFIFQYYEKEERGRGNFPDRFSARQFPNYSSELNVNALLLGDSALYLCASSGTQGAWDTQYFGPGTRLTVL.

In its sample, this clonotype was seen many times. The V and J genes are TRBV7-8 and TRBJ2-1, with 8 bases lining up with TRBD1. This CDR3 has 14 residues. Germline V lookup: CDR1 SGHVS, CDR2 FQNEAQ. Germline trimming cut 4 bases from V and 5 bases from J; bases unmatched to any gene: 4. CDR3 in DNA: TGTGCCAGCAGCTCCTACAGGGGGGACAATGAGCAGTTCTTC. As protein: CASSSYRGDNEQFF. Variable domain in full (rest from reference TRBV7-8 and TRBJ2-1): GAGVSQSPRYKVAKRGQDVALRCDPISGHVSLFWYQQALGQGPEFLTYFQNEAQLDKSGLPSDRFFAERPEGSVSTLKIQRTQQEDSAVYLCASSSYRGDNEQFFGPGTRLTVL.

Ten or more counts support this clonotype. The chain recombines TRBV6-1 with TRBJ1-2; TRBD1 matches 7 bases. V dropped 6 bases and J dropped 3; count of bases not matched to a gene: 10. Germline assignment: CDR1 MNHNS and CDR2 SASEGT. This CDR3 is built from 15 residues. Written as DNA, the CDR3 is TGTGCCAGCAGGGGACAGCGCTCGAAGGACTATGGCTACACCTTC. Its protein is CASRGQRSKDYGYTF.

This clonotype was observed many times. This sequence joins TRBV12-3 or TRBV12-4 and TRBJ1-1; D is unresolved. The CDR3 contains 14 residues. Trimming pared 3 bases from V and 1 base from J, leaving 9 bases between. CDR3: CASSFGFSNTEAFF. The CDR3 DNA reads as TGTGCCAGCAGTTTTGGTTTTTCGAACACTGAAGCTTTCTTT.

This clonotype appeared many times. In DNA, the CDR3 is TGCGCCAGCAGCCAAGTCCTTGACAGGGCTGAGACCCAGTACTTC. It is translated as CASSQVLDRAETQYF. This chain links TRBV4-1 with TRBJ2-5; 7 positions match TRBD1. The CDR3 covers 15 residues. Germline CDR1 reads MGHRA; CDR2 reads YSYEKL. The trim removed 1 base at V and 5 bases at J, leaving 7 bases unmatched.